This paragraph covers one T cell receptor beta chain sequence. Its recognized antigen is unknown. No per-base quality is available; no much larger clone lies one base away. This record comes from a study of somatic mutations in cytotoxic T cells in rheumatoid arthritis (dated by TCRdb to 2015 to 2018). A note on the overall study: Peripheral blood (around 31 ml EDTA) was collected from patients immediately after diagnosis and before any treatment began. Sorted V beta1+ cells also underwent TCRB sequencing, and some V beta antibody-stained T-cell populations were flow-sorted at nearly 100% purity on a FACSAria II or Sony SH800. To characterize clonality, the study used TCRB deep sequencing while asking whether somatic mutations are carried by expanded CD8+ T-cell clones in newly diagnosed, untreated rheumatoid arthritis. A total of around 60 rheumatoid arthritis patients and 20 to 25 healthy controls underwent TCRB deep sequencing. The median ages of the patient and control groups were essentially identical.

Deletion took 1 base off V and 3 bases off J, with a span of 9 bases between the germline ends. The CDR3 holds 14 amino acids from the cysteine to the phenylalanine. Of the read, only the CDR3 DNA is kept; its 42 bases are in frame from base 1. From a lookup of the germline V gene, CDR1 and CDR2 are SGHTA and FQGNSA. Positive magnetic bead selection on an AutoMACS was used to isolate CD4+ and CD8+ cells, with flow cytometry used to check purity. Initial screening for clonal expansions relied on flow cytometry with a TCR V beta antibody panel, after which sorted CD8+ fractions underwent TCRB deep sequencing for characterization. Ficoll-Paque PLUS density gradient separation was used to isolate peripheral blood mononuclear cells. DNA was extracted from CD4-enriched, CD8-enriched or PBMC samples with Nucleospin Tissue or Tissue XS kits and quantified with a Qubit 2.0 fluorometer. The immunoSEQ assay was applied to genomic DNA for TCRB CDR3 sequencing. The study's processing was this. Published virus-specific TCRB sequences were compared with patient CD8+ clones larger than 1%, and only a few matches were found. The analyses included only productive TCRB rearrangements. A clone was defined by a unique TCRB CDR3 sequence, and clonality was computed as a productive clonality index based on Shannon entropy. Repertoire overlap between two samples was calculated from the template counts of each clone relative to total templates per sample. V-gene usage measured by flow cytometry correlated with TCRB sequencing V-gene usage, with a Spearman r of approximately 0.57. Entries here come from immuneACCESS through TCRdb and include only in-frame sequences with V and J called. Some clones fail to appear in such tables; in the studies checked, an unresolved V gene covers under half of the shortfall, and the cause of the remainder is unknown. V, J and clone size are those of that table, while D and trimming were read from the DNA. The sample data list some 10,000 clones, and 70% to 85% of these were observed just once. The ten largest clones capture 8% to 10% of the sample.

What the study reported, not specific to this receptor: CD8+ T-cell clonality did not differ significantly between rheumatoid arthritis patients and age-matched healthy controls. Healthy controls showed no age-related increase in CD8+ clonality, whereas patients did (Spearman r ~ 0.49). In about an eighth of the roughly 65 patients the largest CD8+ clone exceeded 20% of CD8+ cells, and several identical CD8+ TCRB sequences were shared between blood and synovial fluid. It was unknown which antigens the expanded CD8+ clones targeted, and their absence from virus-specific databases did not exclude viral specificity. No adjustment for multiple comparisons was made for the slight TRBV07 underrepresentation in patients.

The chain employs TRBV7-2 and TRBJ1-2; possibly the D gene is TRBD1, per 5 matching bases. Sequencing was carried out using CD8+ T cells sorted from blood. This receptor was taken from a woman aged 60-75 years with rheumatoid arthritis. The DNA sequence is TGTGCCAGCAGCTTAGAGGGGATCCACTATGGCTACACCTTC. Its protein reads: CASSLEGIHYGYTF. The reference TRBV7-2 and TRBJ1-2 proteins fill in what lies around the CDR3, so the full variable domain reads GAGVSQSPSNKVTEKGKDVELRCDPISGHTALYWYRQSLGQGLEFLIYFQGNSAPDKSGLPSDRFSAERTGGSVSTLTIQRTQQEDSAVYLCASSLEGIHYGYTFGSGTRLTVV.